This T cell receptor beta chain was sequenced during a study of shared clonotypes between healthy human individuals. Whole-study findings and limits: Sampling covered nothing but blood. Tissue TCR repertoires likely differ from those found in blood. Relative to memory subsets, naive subsets generally showed larger estimated richness.

Turning to this clone: Antigen: not known.

Naive CD8 cells, CD45RO-negative and positively selected for CCR7, excluded terminally differentiated effector memory CD45RA+ cells. All participating donors were Caucasian adults from Nashville, Tennessee. DNA at around 200 ng, tens of thousands of T cell genomes, went into sorted-subset replicate PCRs. Some clones are missing from TCRdb's copy, which holds only in-frame ones; the method was immunoSEQ multiplex PCR. The sample consists of around 2,000,000 clones, 85% to 95% of them appearing once. J lost 4 bases, V lost 5 bases, and 7 bases had no gene match. Looked up from germline, CDR1 is SEHNR and CDR2 is FQNEAQ (reference sequence). The CDR3 has 15 residues.

This clonotype was sampled from a man between 18 and 29 years old in good health. Some clones in this sample may be carry-over from other donors' samples. Material: naive CD8+ T cells from PBMCs. The genes are TRBV7-9 and TRBJ2-1; 8 bases align to TRBD1. CDR3 protein: CASSPRTGLYNEQFF. CDR3 bases: TGTGCCAGCAGCCCCCGGACAGGGCTGTACAATGAGCAGTTCTTC. The entire variable domain, with the rest obtained from reference TRBV7-9 and TRBJ2-1, is as follows: DTGVSQNPRHKITKRGQNVTFRCDPISEHNRLYWYRQTLGQGPEFLTYFQNEAQLEKSRLLSDRFSAERPKGSFSTLEIQRTEQGDSAMYLCASSPRTGLYNEQFFGPGTRLTVL.